A selection of T cell receptor beta chains follows, all from one sample in a study of neurological immune-mediated disorders. TCRdb reprocessed the 5' RACE reads with MiXCR, giving one entry per CDR3 protein. The sample lists about 44,000 distinct CDR3 sequences, around a fifth occurring once. The sequencing input was PBMCs. These TCRs come from a man between 60 and 75 years old with HTLV-1-associated myelopathy (HAM/TSP). Each CDR3 is given with its conserved first and last residue.

v_gene	j_gene	CDR3aa
TRBV27	TRBJ2-7	CASSFPGQGIYEQYF
TRBV5-1	TRBJ1-2	CASSHGTANYGYTF
TRBV2	TRBJ1-5	CASSVSRTGNQPQHF
TRBV19	TRBJ1-2	CASSMGTGLLANYGYTF
TRBV10-2	TRBJ2-1	CASSESKGNNEQFF
TRBV12-3/TRBV12-4	TRBJ1-3	CASYPGAGNTIYF
TRBV5-6	TRBJ1-5	CASSLQGMGSNQPQHF
TRBV5-1	TRBJ2-3	CASSLDRGTDTQYF
TRBV30	TRBJ2-7	CAWSPGPQDEQYF
TRBV4-1	TRBJ2-2	CASSQGWLHYTGELFF
TRBV5-1	TRBJ2-5	CASSLGQPKETQYF